This T cell receptor (beta chain) was retrieved from a study of blood T cell repertoires in COVID-19. Looking at the study overall: Samples of COVID-19 (acute and convalescent) were obtained from the United States, Italy and Spain. The analysed material was cDNA or gDNA that came from T cells, B-cell-depleted T cells, or PBMCs.

Germline CDR1 SGHTA, CDR2 FQGNSA. Trimming took 5 bases from V and 7 from J; bases not matched to a gene: 11. The CDR3 spans 15 residues. In the authors' workflow: Reference gene primers were amplified, and this amplification served to estimate nucleated cell counts. The protocol was immunoSEQ multiplex PCR, while the TCRdb copy is restricted to in-frame clones and leaves out a portion. The V and J calls and the clone size are those of that table, but D and trimming were determined from the DNA. This repertoire shows approximately 54,000 clones, 81% found once; its top ten account for approximately 4.9%.

This TCR was recovered from a woman aged 55-75 years with acute or convalescent COVID-19. The sequenced sample consisted of peripheral blood. The V call is TRBV7-2, the J call TRBJ1-2; the match to TRBD1 covers 9 bases. The CDR3 nucleotides read TGTGCCAGCAGCCTCATCACGGGACAGGGAAGTGGCTACACCTTC. It is translated as CASSLITGQGSGYTF.